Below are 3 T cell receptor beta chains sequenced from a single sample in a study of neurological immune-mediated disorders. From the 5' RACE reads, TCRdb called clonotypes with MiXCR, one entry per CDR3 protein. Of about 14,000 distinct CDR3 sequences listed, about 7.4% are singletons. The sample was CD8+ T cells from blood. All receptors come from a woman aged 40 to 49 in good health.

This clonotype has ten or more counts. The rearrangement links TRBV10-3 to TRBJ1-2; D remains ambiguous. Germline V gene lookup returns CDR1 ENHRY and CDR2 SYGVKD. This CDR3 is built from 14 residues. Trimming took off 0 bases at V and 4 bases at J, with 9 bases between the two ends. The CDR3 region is CAISESARSYGYTF. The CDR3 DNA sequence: TGTGCCATCAGTGAGTCGGCAAGAAGCTATGGCTACACCTTC.

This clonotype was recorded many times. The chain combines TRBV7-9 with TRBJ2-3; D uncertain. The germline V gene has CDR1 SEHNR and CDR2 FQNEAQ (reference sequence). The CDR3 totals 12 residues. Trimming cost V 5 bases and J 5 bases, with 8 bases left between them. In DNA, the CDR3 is TGTGCCAGCAGCCCAAATCAAGATACGCAGTATTTT. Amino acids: CASSPNQDTQYF.

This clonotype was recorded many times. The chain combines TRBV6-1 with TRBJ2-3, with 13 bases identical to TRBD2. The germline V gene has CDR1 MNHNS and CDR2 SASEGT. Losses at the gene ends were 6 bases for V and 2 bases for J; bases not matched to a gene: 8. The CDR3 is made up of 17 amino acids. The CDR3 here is CASSWTSGSGNTDTQYF. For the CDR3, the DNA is TGTGCCAGCAGCTGGACTAGCGGGAGCGGAAACACAGATACGCAGTATTTT.